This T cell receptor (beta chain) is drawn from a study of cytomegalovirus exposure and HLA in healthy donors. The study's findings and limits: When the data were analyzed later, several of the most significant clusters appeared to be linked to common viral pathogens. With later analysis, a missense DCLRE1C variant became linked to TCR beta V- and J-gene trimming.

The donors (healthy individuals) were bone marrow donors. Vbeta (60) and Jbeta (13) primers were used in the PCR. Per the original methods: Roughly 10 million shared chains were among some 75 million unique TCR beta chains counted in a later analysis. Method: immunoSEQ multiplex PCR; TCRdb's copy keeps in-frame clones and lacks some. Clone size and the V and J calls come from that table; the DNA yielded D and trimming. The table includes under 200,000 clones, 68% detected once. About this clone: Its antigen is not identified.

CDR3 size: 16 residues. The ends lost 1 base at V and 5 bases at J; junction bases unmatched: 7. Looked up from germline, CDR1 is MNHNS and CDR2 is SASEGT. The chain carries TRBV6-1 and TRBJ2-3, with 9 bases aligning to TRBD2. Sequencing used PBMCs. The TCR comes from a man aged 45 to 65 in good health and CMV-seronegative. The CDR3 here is CASSEESSGDGDTQYF. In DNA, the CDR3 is TGTGCCAGCAGTGAAGAGTCTAGCGGGGATGGAGATACGCAGTATTTT.